This paragraph reports one TCR beta chain. Seattle researchers signed up patients amid active infection and tracked them longitudinally. In the study's own analysis: Amplifying reference gene primers gave estimates of nucleated cell counts. TCRdb keeps only in-frame clones here, not all; method: immunoSEQ multiplex PCR. V, J and clone size reflect that table, while D and trimming were determined from the DNA. Of about 410,000 clones in the sample, approximately 91% were seen once. The sample originates from a study of blood T cell repertoires in COVID-19. Study-level background: Donors in the United States, Italy and Spain gave samples during acute or convalescent COVID-19. Sources were T cells, B-cell-depleted T cells, or PBMCs; the material itself was cDNA or gDNA.

The length of the CDR3 is 11 residues. Deletions cut 2 bases from V and 5 bases from J, with 4 bases between. Germline assignment: CDR1 MDHEN and CDR2 SYDVKM. The sample taken for sequencing was peripheral blood. This TCR derives from a woman aged 40 to 55 with COVID-19, enrolled during active disease. The chain combines TRBV28 with TRBJ2-7; D is uncertain. This CDR3 reads CASSLVDEQYF. CDR3 sequence (DNA): TGTGCCAGCAGTTTAGTCGACGAGCAGTACTTC.